The 15 T cell receptor beta chains in this list originate from one sample, sequenced in a study of blood T cell repertoires in COVID-19. Sequenced by immunoSEQ multiplex PCR; TCRdb stores in-frame clones only, minus some. The sample comprises about 240,000 clones, 75% to 90% of which are singletons, and just over 7% rests with the top ten. Input material: peripheral blood. Receptor source: a man aged 55 to 69 who had recovered from COVID-19.

This rearrangement joins TRBV30 to TRBJ2-7, with 9 bases aligning to TRBD1. J lost 5 bases, V lost 3 bases, and 8 bases had no gene match. Germline V gives CDR1 GTSNPN, CDR2 SVGIG (reference sequence). This CDR3 has 14 amino acids. This chain's CDR3 is CAWSWDRVKNEQYF. The CDR3 bases are TGTGCCTGGAGCTGGGACAGGGTCAAGAACGAGCAGTACTTC.

CDR3 in DNA: TGTGCCAGTAGTACCGATAGCGGGGTTATTTGGGCCGGGGAGCTGTTTTTT. Translated, it gives CASSTDSGVIWAGELFF. J is TRBJ2-2 and V is TRBV19; 8 bases line up with TRBD2. The ends lost 4 bases at V and 6 bases at J; junction bases unmatched: 13. The CDR3 is made up of 17 amino acids. Per germline, CDR1 LNHDA and CDR2 SQIVND (reference sequence).

The CDR3 is CAIRETVSNYGYTF. The CDR3 DNA is TGTGCCATCAGGGAGACGGTCTCTAACTATGGCTACACCTTC. The chain recombines TRBV10-3 with TRBJ1-2, with no clear D. V gave up 6 bases and J gave up 0 bases, with 11 bases separating them. The CDR3 extends over 14 amino acids. Germline V CDR1 and CDR2: ENHRY, SYGVKD.

The count of this clone is one. CDR3 DNA: TGTGCCACCAGCAGACTTGGACTAAATACCTACGAGCAGTACTTC. Its protein product is CATSRLGLNTYEQYF. The chain combines TRBV15 with TRBJ2-7; possibly TRBD2 for D (6 bases). Trimming cost V 2 bases and J 2 bases, with 13 bases left between them. CDR3 length: 15 amino acids. Germline V gene sequence: CDR1 LNHNV, CDR2 YYDKDF (reference sequence). Complete variable domain (other parts from reference TRBV15 and TRBJ2-7): DAMVIQNPRYQVTQFGKPVTLSCSQTLNHNVMYWYQQKSSQAPKLLFHYYDKDFNNEADTPDNFQSRRPNTSFCFLDIRSPGLGDTAMYLCATSRLGLNTYEQYFGPGTRLTVT.

This sequence joins TRBV5-1 and TRBJ1-4, with 8 bases matching TRBD1. J gave up 7 bases and V 4 bases, and 3 bases lay outside the gene matches. The CDR3 is 13 residues long. CDR1 is SGHRS, CDR2 YFSETQ, per germline. The CDR3 bases are TGCGCCAGCAGCATACAGGGGGGTGAAAAACTGTTTTTT. It yields the protein CASSIQGGEKLFF.

This rearrangement joins TRBV5-1 to TRBJ2-3; TRBD2 is a possible D gene (6 bases). CDR3 size: 16 residues. V was cut by 4 bases and J by 2 bases, with 17 bases left in between. From germline, CDR1 is SGHRS and CDR2 YFSETQ. CDR3 nucleotides: TGCGCCAGCAGCCCGGGCGGGACGACAGCCACAGATACGCAGTATTTT. Encoded protein: CASSPGGTTATDTQYF.

The V gene is TRBV3-1 (or the pseudogene TRBV3-2), the J gene TRBJ2-3, with 8 positions matching TRBD2. Germline CDR1 reads LGHDT; CDR2 reads YNNKEL (reference sequence). V was clipped by 0 bases and J by 0 bases; unmatched bases: 5. CDR3 length equals 17 residues. CDR3 in amino acids: CASSQELSGVSTDTQYF. DNA for the CDR3: TGTGCCAGCAGCCAAGAGCTTAGCGGGGTTAGCACAGATACGCAGTATTTT.

V and J are TRBV5-1 and TRBJ2-7, with TRBD2 matching over 15 bases. Germline CDR1 is SGHRS and CDR2 is YFSETQ. Germline trimming cut 4 bases from V and 7 bases from J; bases unmatched to any gene: 6. The CDR3 consists of 15 residues. The CDR3 nucleotides read TGCGCCAGCAGCCCGGGACTAGCGGGGGGTCTAGAGCAGTACTTC. This encodes CASSPGLAGGLEQYF.

The chain links TRBV5-6 to TRBJ2-5; D not certain. CDR3 length: 16 amino acids. In germline, CDR1 is SGHDT, CDR2 YYEEEE. V was cut by 2 bases and J by 2 bases, with 16 bases left in between. The CDR3 bases are TGTGCCAGCAGCTTCGTGGGTAGACTGAGTCAAGAGACCCAGTACTTC. Encoded protein: CASSFVGRLSQETQYF.

This rearrangement joins TRBV9 to TRBJ2-7; perhaps TRBD2 as D (6 bases). The V gene lost 4 bases and the J gene lost 5 bases, with 19 bases spanning the gap. CDR1 and CDR2 from the germline V gene are SGDLS and YYNGEE. This CDR3 comprises 15 residues. CDR3: CASSFRGDPGNEQYF. The CDR3 DNA follows: TGTGCCAGCAGCTTCCGCGGGGACCCCGGGAACGAGCAGTACTTC.

The J gene is TRBJ1-6, the V gene TRBV9, with D unresolved. Germline CDR1 reads SGDLS; CDR2 reads YYNGEE. Trimming took off 0 bases at V and 0 bases at J, with 7 bases between the two ends. This CDR3 contains 16 residues. This CDR3 reads CASSVGVSSYNSPLHF. The CDR3, as DNA: TGTGCCAGCAGCGTAGGAGTAAGCTCCTATAATTCACCCCTCCACTTT.

The chain carries TRBV24-1 and TRBJ2-6; no reliable D call. The CDR3 has 13 residues. Germline V CDR1 and CDR2: KGHDR, SFDVKD. The V gene lost 6 bases and the J gene lost 3 bases, with 5 bases spanning the gap. The CDR3 DNA follows: TGTGCCACCAGTCCAGGTGGGGCCAACGTCCTGACTTTC. It encodes CATSPGGANVLTF.

This clone showed up just once. The chain has TRBV20-1 and TRBJ2-7; 9 positions match TRBD1. Germline assignment: CDR1 DFQATT and CDR2 SNEGSKA (reference sequence). This CDR3 spans 14 amino acids. V dropped 3 bases and J dropped 4; count of bases not matched to a gene: 7. The CDR3 DNA follows: TGCAGTGCTAGTCCCGGACAGGGGTCGTACGAGCAGTACTTC. Translating gives CSASPGQGSYEQYF.

J is TRBJ2-7 and V is TRBV19; the match to TRBD2 covers 9 bases. Trimming at V came to 1 base and at J to 6 bases, leaving 7 bases not matched to a gene. This CDR3 comprises 15 residues. Germline CDR1 reads LNHDA; CDR2 reads SQIVND (reference sequence). Here the CDR3 reads CASSIAGGGAFEQYV. In DNA form, the CDR3 reads TGTGCCAGTAGTATAGCTGGCGGGGGGGCCTTCGAGCAGTACGTC.

This chain connects TRBV7-2 to TRBJ2-3; 7 nucleotides agree with TRBD2. Germline values: CDR1 SGHTA, CDR2 FQGNSA. This CDR3 comprises 15 residues. J was trimmed by 1 base and V by 3 bases; bases with no gene match: 4. In DNA, the CDR3 is TGTGCCAGCAGCTTTAAGCGGGGCGGCACAGATACGCAGTATTTT. This codes for CASSFKRGGTDTQYF.